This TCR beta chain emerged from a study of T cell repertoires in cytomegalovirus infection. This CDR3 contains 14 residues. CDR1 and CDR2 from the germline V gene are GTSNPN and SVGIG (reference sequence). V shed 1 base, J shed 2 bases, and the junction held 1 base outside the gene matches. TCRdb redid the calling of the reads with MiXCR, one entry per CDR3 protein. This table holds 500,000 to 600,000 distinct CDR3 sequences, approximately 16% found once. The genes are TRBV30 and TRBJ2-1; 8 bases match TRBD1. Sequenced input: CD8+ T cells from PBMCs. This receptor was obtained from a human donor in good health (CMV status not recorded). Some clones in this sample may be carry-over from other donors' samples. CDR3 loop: CAWSGTGTYNEQFF. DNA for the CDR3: TGTGCCTGGAGTGGGACAGGGACCTACAATGAGCAGTTCTTC. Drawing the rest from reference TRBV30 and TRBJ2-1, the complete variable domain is SQTIHQWPATLVQPVGSPLSLECTVEGTSNPNLYWYRQAAGRGLQLLFYSVGIGQISSEVPQNLSASRPQDRQFILSSKKLLLSDSGFYLCAWSGTGTYNEQFFGPGTRLTVL.